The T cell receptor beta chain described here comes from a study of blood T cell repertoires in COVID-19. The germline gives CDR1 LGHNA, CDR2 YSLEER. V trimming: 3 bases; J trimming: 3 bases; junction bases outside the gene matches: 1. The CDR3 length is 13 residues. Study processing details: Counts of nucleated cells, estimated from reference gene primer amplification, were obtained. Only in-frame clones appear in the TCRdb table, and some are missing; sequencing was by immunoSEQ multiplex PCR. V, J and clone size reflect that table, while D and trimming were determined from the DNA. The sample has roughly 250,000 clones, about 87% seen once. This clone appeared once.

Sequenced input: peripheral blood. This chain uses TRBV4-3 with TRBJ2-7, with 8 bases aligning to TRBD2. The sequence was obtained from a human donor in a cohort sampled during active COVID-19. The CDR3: CASSQGLVYEQYF. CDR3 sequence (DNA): TGCGCCAGCAGCCAGGGACTAGTCTACGAGCAGTACTTC.